This T cell receptor beta chain is drawn from a study of PD-L1 blockade in urothelial cancer. On the study more broadly: It was in the mid-2010s that patients started atezolizumab at 1,200 mg intravenously every 3 weeks. Blood analysis occurred 3 weeks (second dose) and 6 weeks after treatment start. Researchers found blood samples held a median of approximately 150,000 T cells.

Produced via immunoSEQ multiplex PCR; TCRdb's table is partial and in-frame only. There are some 97,000 clones in the sample; roughly nine tenths occur only once, and about 0.91% lies in the top ten. Germline CDR1 and CDR2: MNHEY and SMNVEV (reference sequence). V shed 6 bases and J 3 bases; nucleotides not matched to a gene: 8. The CDR3 totals 15 residues. The rearrangement joins TRBV27 to TRBJ1-2, with TRBD1 matching over 9 bases. This clonotype was sampled from a woman of 80 years or more with urothelial cancer. The source material was PBMCs, sampled around atezolizumab (anti-PD-L1) treatment. The CDR3 region is CASRGGGQGDYGYTF. DNA for the CDR3: TGTGCCAGCAGGGGAGGGGGACAGGGTGACTATGGCTACACCTTC.